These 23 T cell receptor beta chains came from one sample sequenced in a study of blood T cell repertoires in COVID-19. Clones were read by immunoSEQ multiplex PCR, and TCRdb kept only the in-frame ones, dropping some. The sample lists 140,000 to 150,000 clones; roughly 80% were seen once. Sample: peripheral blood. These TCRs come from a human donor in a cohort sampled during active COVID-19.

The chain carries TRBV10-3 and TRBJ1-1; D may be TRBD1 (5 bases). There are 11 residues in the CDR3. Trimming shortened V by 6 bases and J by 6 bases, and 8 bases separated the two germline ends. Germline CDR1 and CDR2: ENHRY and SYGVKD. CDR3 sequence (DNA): TGTGCCATCAGGACAGAAGCTGAAGCTTTCTTT. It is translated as CAIRTEAEAFF.

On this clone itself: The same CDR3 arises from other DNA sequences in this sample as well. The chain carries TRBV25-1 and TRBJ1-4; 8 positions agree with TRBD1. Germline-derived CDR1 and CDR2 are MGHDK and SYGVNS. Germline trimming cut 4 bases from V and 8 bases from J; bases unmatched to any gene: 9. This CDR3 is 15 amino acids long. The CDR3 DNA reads TGTGCCAGCAGTGCGGACCGAGACAGGGGCGAAAAACTGTTTTTT. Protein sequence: CASSADRDRGEKLFF.

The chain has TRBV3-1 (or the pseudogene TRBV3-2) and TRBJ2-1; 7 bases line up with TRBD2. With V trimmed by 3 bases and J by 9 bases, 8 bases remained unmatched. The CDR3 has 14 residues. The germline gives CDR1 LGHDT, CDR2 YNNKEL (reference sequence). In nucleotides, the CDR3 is TGTGCCAGCAGCCAGATGGCAGGGAGGGGTGAGCAGTTCTTC. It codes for CASSQMAGRGEQFF.

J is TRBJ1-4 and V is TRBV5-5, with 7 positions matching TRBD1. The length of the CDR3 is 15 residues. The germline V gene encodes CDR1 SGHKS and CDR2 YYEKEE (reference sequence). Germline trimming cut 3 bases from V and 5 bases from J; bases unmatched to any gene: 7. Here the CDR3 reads CASSSGTEPNEKLFF. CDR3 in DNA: TGTGCCAGCAGCTCTGGGACAGAACCAAATGAAAAACTGTTTTTT.

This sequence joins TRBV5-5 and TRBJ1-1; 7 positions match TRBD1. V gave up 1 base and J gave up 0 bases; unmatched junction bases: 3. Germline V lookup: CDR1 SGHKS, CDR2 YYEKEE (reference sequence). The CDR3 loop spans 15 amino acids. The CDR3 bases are TGTGCCAGCAGCTTGAGCCAGGGGGTGAACACTGAAGCTTTCTTT. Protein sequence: CASSLSQGVNTEAFF.

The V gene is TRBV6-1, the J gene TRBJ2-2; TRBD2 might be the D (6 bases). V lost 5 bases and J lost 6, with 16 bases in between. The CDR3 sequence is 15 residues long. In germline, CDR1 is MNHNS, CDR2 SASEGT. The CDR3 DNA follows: TGTGCCAGCAGTAACCATGGGGGGTCGGCCGGGGAGCTGTTTTTT. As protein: CASSNHGGSAGELFF.

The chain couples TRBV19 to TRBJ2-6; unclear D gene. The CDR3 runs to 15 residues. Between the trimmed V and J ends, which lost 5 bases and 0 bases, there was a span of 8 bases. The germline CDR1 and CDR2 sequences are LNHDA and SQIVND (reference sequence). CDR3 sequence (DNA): TGTGCCAGTAGTTCTAGGAGCTCTGGGGCCAACGTCCTGACTTTC. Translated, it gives CASSSRSSGANVLTF.

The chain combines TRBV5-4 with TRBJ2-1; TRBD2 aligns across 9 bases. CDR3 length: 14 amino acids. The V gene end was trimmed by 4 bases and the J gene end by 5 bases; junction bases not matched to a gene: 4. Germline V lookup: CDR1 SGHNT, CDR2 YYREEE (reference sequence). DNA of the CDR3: TGTGCCAGCAGCCGACTAGCGGAAGACAATGAGCAGTTCTTC. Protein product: CASSRLAEDNEQFF.

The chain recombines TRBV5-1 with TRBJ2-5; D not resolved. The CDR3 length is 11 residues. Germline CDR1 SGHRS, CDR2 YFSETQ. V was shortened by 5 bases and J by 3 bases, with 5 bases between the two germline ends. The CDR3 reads CASSEEETQYF. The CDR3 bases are TGCGCCAGCAGTGAGGAAGAGACCCAGTACTTC.

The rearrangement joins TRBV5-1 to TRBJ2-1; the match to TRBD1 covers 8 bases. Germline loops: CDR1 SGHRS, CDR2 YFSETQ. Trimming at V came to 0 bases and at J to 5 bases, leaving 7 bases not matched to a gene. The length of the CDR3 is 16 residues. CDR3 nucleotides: TGCGCCAGCAGCTTGGTTGGACAGGGATCGAACAATGAGCAGTTCTTC. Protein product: CASSLVGQGSNNEQFF.

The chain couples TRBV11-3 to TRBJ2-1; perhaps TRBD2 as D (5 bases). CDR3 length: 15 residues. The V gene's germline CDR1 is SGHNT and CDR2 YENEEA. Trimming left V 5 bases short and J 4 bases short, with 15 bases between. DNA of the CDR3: TGTGCCAGCAGCGCGGGCAACACAGTTTACAATGAGCAGTTCTTC. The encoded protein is CASSAGNTVYNEQFF.

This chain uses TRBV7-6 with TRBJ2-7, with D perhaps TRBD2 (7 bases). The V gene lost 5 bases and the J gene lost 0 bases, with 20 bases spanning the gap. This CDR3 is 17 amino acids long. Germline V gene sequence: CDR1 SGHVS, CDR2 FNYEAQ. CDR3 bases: TGTGCCAGCAGCCTCCGGGCCGAGGGGGGGAACTCCTACGAGCAGTACTTC. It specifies CASSLRAEGGNSYEQYF.

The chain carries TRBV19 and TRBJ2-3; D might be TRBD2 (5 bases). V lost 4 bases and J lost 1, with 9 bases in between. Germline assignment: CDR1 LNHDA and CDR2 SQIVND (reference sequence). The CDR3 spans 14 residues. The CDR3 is CASSNRDRTDTQYF. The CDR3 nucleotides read TGTGCCAGTAGTAACCGGGATCGCACAGATACGCAGTATTTT.

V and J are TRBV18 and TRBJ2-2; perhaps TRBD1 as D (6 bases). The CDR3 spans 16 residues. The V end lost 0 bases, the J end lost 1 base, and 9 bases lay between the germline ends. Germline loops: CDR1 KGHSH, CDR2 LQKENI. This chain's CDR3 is CASSPPTGGNTGELFF. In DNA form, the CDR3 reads TGTGCCAGCTCACCACCGACAGGAGGGAACACCGGGGAGCTGTTTTTT.

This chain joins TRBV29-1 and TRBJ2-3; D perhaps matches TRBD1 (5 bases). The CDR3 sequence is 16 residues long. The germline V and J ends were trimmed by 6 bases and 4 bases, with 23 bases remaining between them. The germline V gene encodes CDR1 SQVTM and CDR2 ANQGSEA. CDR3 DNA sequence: TGCAGCGTCAGTTGGGTGGGGAAAGGGGCATCAGATACGCAGTATTTT. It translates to CSVSWVGKGASDTQYF.

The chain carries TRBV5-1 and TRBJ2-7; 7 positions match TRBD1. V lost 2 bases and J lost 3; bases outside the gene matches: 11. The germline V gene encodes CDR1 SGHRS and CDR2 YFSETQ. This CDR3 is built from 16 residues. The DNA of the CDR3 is TGCGCCAGCAGCTTCGATTGGGCAGGGGGTATCTACGAGCAGTACTTC. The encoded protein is CASSFDWAGGIYEQYF.

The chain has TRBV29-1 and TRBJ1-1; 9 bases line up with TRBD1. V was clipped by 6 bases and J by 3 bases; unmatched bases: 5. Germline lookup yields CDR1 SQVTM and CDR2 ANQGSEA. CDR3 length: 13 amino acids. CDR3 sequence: CSVKQGADTEAFF. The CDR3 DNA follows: TGCAGCGTAAAACAGGGGGCTGACACTGAAGCTTTCTTT.

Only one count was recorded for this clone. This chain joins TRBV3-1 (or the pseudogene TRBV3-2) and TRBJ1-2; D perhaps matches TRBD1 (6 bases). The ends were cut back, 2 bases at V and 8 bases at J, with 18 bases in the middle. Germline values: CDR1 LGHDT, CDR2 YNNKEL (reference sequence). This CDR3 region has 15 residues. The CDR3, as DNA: TGTGCCAGCAGCCAATGGGACACCCTGGCAGAAGGCTACACCTTC. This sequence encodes CASSQWDTLAEGYTF.

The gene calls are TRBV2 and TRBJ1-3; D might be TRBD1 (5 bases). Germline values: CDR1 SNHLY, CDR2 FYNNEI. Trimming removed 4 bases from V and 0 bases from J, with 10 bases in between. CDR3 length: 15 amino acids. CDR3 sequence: CASSVWGNSGNTIYF. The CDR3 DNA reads TGTGCCAGCAGTGTTTGGGGCAACTCTGGAAACACCATATATTTT.

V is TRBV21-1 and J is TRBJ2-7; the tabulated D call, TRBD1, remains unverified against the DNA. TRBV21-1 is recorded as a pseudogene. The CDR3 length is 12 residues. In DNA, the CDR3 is TGTGCCAGCAGCAGGGGCAGATACGAGCAGTACGTC. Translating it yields CASSRGRYEQYV.

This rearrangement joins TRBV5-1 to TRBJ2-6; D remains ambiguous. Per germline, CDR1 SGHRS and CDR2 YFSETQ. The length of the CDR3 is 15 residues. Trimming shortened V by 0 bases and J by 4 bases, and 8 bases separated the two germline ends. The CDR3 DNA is TGCGCCAGCAGCTTGGTGTCAGTGGGGGCCAACGTCCTGACTTTC. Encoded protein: CASSLVSVGANVLTF.

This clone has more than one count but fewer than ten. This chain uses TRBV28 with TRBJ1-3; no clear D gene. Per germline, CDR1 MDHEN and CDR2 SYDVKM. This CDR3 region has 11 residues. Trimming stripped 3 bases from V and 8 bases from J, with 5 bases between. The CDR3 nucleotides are TGTGCCAGCAGTTTGGTAGACACCATATATTTT. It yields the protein CASSLVDTIYF. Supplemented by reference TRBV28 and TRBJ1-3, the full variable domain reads DVKVTQSSRYLVKRTGEKVFLECVQDMDHENMFWYRQDPGLGLRLIYFSYDVKMKEKGDIPEGYSVSREKKERFSLILESASTNQTSMYLCASSLVDTIYFGEGSWLTVV.

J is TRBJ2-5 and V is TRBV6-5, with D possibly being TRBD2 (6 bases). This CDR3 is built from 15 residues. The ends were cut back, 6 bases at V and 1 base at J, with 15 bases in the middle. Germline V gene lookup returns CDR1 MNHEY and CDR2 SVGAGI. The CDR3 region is CASSTFAGIQETQYF. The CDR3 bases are TGTGCCAGCAGCACATTCGCGGGGATCCAAGAGACCCAGTACTTC.